One sample yielded the 2 T cell receptor beta chains listed below, sequenced in a study of patients and donors after allogeneic stem cell transplantation. In TCRdb, the RT-PCR reads were re-called with MiXCR into one record per CDR3 protein. The sample yields 95,000 to 120,000 distinct CDR3 sequences, around 38% seen once. The specimen was blood, either unsorted or a sorted T cell fraction (not recorded which). The receptor set was obtained from a human donor who was either an allogeneic HSCT recipient or a stem cell or donor lymphocyte infusion donor (not recorded which). It is not recorded whose cells these are; they may come from a transplant donor.

This clonotype was observed a few times. The V gene is TRBV12-3 or TRBV12-4, the J gene TRBJ1-5; D not certain. Trimming removed 1 base at V and 4 bases at J, with 8 bases between. The CDR3 totals 14 residues. CDR3 sequence reads: CASSLGQRNQPQHF. The CDR3 DNA reads as TGTGCCAGCAGTTTAGGTCAGCGGAATCAGCCCCAGCATTTT.

The V gene is TRBV19, the J gene TRBJ1-5; a weak D match, TRBD1 (6 bases). Germline V gene lookup returns CDR1 LNHDA and CDR2 SQIVND (reference sequence). V lost 4 bases and J 6 bases, leaving 13 bases between the germline ends. The length of the CDR3 is 14 residues. CDR3 protein: CASSKRQARQPQHF. CDR3 nucleotide sequence: TGTGCCAGTAGTAAACGACAGGCGCGTCAGCCCCAGCATTTT. The complete variable domain, with remaining parts taken from reference TRBV19 and TRBJ1-5, reads DGGITQSPKYLFRKEGQNVTLSCEQNLNHDAMYWYRQDPGQGLRLIYYSQIVNDFQKGDIAEGYSVSREKKESFPLTVTSAQKNPTAFYLCASSKRQARQPQHFGDGTRLSIL.